This TCR beta chain was sequenced for a study of beta chain features in type 1 diabetes. Study-wide results and limits: The question of HLA type influencing TCRB rearrangement was one that remained unresolved here. All four CD4+ subsets from Type 1 diabetes patients carried moderately but significantly shorter TCRB CDR3s.

TCRB transcripts that were expressed got sequenced, as all of the isolated RNA had been reverse transcribed. TCRdb's copy holds only in-frame clones and misses some; the assay was immunoSEQ multiplex PCR. The sample consists of 550,000 to 850,000 clones, 13% of them appearing once. V lost 1 base and J 0 bases, leaving 2 bases between the germline ends. The CDR3 length is 13 residues. Looked up from germline, CDR1 is MGHDK and CDR2 is SYGVNS. On this clone itself: The antigen is undetermined. The same CDR3 can be traced to other DNA sequences in this sample.

The TCR originated in a man in his late teens or twenties with type 1 diabetes. This chain connects TRBV25-1 to TRBJ2-3; D is uncertain. The sample consisted of naive CD4+ T cells from blood. The CDR3 region has the DNA TGTGCCAGCAGTGAATCTAGCACAGATACGCAGTATTTT. Residues: CASSESSTDTQYF.